A single sample gave rise to the 5 T cell receptor beta chains below, sequenced in a study of T cell responses to AZD1222 COVID-19 vaccine. Here immunoSEQ multiplex PCR was the method, and the copy in TCRdb shows in-frame clones only, minus some. The sample has about 82,000 clones, 80% to 95% seen once. This material consisted of peripheral blood, taken 28 days after the second AZD1222 dose. The source is an adult who received the AZD1222 COVID-19 vaccine.

V gene TRBV28 combines with J gene TRBJ1-5; unclear D gene. CDR1 and CDR2 from the germline V gene are MDHEN and SYDVKM. V was clipped by 7 bases and J by 3 bases, with 10 bases between them. The CDR3 length is 13 residues. The CDR3 region is CASIDGVNQPQHF. The CDR3 bases are TGTGCCAGCATAGACGGGGTCAATCAGCCCCAGCATTTT.

The chain carries TRBV7-2 and TRBJ1-5; TRBD1 might be the D (5 bases). The CDR3 is 13 residues long. Germline loops: CDR1 SGHTA, CDR2 FQGNSA. V lost 4 bases, J lost 3 bases, and 7 bases lay in between. DNA for the CDR3: TGTGCCAGCAGCTCCAGGGCCAATCAGCCCCAGCATTTT. It encodes CASSSRANQPQHF.

The chain recombines TRBV19 with TRBJ1-5, with 8 nucleotides matching TRBD1. The V gene end was trimmed by 7 bases and the J gene end by 5 bases; junction bases not matched to a gene: 10. Germline CDR1 and CDR2: LNHDA and SQIVND (reference sequence). This CDR3 is 15 amino acids long. The CDR3 region has the DNA TGTGCCAGTACCCTCTCCGGGACAGGATATCAGCCCCAGCATTTT. As protein: CASTLSGTGYQPQHF. The variable domain in full, with the rest retrieved from reference TRBV19 and TRBJ1-5, is DGGITQSPKYLFRKEGQNVTLSCEQNLNHDAMYWYRQDPGQGLRLIYYSQIVNDFQKGDIAEGYSVSREKKESFPLTVTSAQKNPTAFYLCASTLSGTGYQPQHFGDGTRLSIL.

The table lists this clone with a few counts. The rearrangement links TRBV7-9 to TRBJ2-3, with D tentatively TRBD2 (7 bases). V shed 6 bases and J shed 5 bases, with 21 bases lying between them. CDR1 SEHNR and CDR2 FQNEAQ come from the germline V gene (reference sequence). The CDR3 extends over 16 amino acids. CDR3 residues: CASRINPRGAEDTQYF. CDR3 sequence (DNA): TGTGCCAGCAGGATTAATCCTCGGGGGGCGGAAGATACGCAGTATTTT.

This clone was recorded once. The rearrangement links TRBV4-1 to TRBJ1-5, with D possibly being TRBD1 (6 bases). The CDR3 loop spans 14 amino acids. Germline lookup yields CDR1 MGHRA and CDR2 YSYEKL. The V end was cut by 0 bases, the J end by 10 bases, with 13 bases between. CDR3 in amino acids: CASSQDQGGRPQHF. DNA of the CDR3: TGCGCCAGCAGCCAAGACCAAGGGGGACGCCCCCAGCATTTT.